These 7 T cell receptor beta chains were sequenced from one sample in a study of cytomegalovirus exposure and HLA in healthy donors. The PCR employed 60 Vbeta primers together with 13 Jbeta primers. The table came from immunoSEQ multiplex PCR; TCRdb's copy has only in-frame clones and leaves some out. The sample yields some 180,000 clones, approximately 82% seen once. Sequenced sample: PBMCs. These receptors were obtained from a woman aged 18-35 years in good health and CMV-seronegative.

This chain joins TRBV27 and TRBJ2-1; TRBD1 agrees at 7 bases. The germline CDR1 and CDR2 sequences are MNHEY and SMNVEV (reference sequence). The J segment lost 7 bases and the V segment lost 3 bases, leaving 3 bases of the junction unmatched. This CDR3 has 13 residues. The CDR3 coding sequence is TGTGCCAGCAGTTTGGGACAGCGAAATGAGCAGTTCTTC. Translated, it gives CASSLGQRNEQFF.

This rearrangement joins TRBV15 to TRBJ2-7; 14 bases align to TRBD2. Looked up from germline, CDR1 is LNHNV and CDR2 is YYDKDF (reference sequence). The CDR3 runs 17 residues. Trimming removed 1 base from V and 4 bases from J; junction bases left unmatched: 6. CDR3 nucleotides: TGTGCCACCAGCAGAGCAGAAGGACTAGCGGGAGGTTACGAGCAGTACTTC. This sequence encodes CATSRAEGLAGGYEQYF.

This chain connects TRBV5-5 to TRBJ2-7, with 8 bases matching TRBD1. This CDR3 has 16 residues. CDR1 SGHKS and CDR2 YYEKEE come from the germline V gene (reference sequence). With 0 bases clipped from V and 5 bases from J, the junction kept 10 bases outside the gene matches. The CDR3 sequence: CASSLAGYTGGNEQYV. The CDR3 DNA follows: TGTGCCAGCAGCTTGGCCGGGTATACAGGGGGTAACGAGCAGTACGTC.

V is TRBV15 and J is TRBJ1-2; TRBD1 is a possible D gene (5 bases). The V gene lost 1 base and the J gene lost 4 bases, with 13 bases spanning the gap. Germline loops: CDR1 LNHNV, CDR2 YYDKDF (reference sequence). CDR3 length equals 15 residues. The CDR3 loop reads CATSRGSQGAYGYTF. CDR3 DNA: TGTGCCACCAGCAGAGGCAGCCAGGGTGCCTATGGCTACACCTTC.

This chain connects TRBV6-5 to TRBJ1-1, with a tentative D call TRBD1 (5 bases). Trimming took 5 bases from V and 7 from J, leaving 14 bases between them. This CDR3 is 13 amino acids long. Germline V lookup: CDR1 MNHEY, CDR2 SVGAGI. The CDR3 sequence is CASSPTVLGEAFF. The CDR3, as DNA: TGTGCCAGCAGTCCGACAGTCCTGGGTGAAGCTTTCTTT.

This chain joins TRBV7-9 and TRBJ2-5; D is perhaps TRBD2 (5 bases). Germline lookup yields CDR1 SEHNR and CDR2 FQNEAQ (reference sequence). This CDR3 has 12 residues. Trimming stripped 7 bases from V and 4 bases from J, with 10 bases between. CDR3 sequence (DNA): TGTGCCAGCATGGAGGTGATAGAGACCCAGTACTTC. Translated, it gives CASMEVIETQYF. Based on the CDR3 plus reference TRBV7-9 and TRBJ2-5, the full variable domain is DTGVSQNPRHKITKRGQNVTFRCDPISEHNRLYWYRQTLGQGPEFLTYFQNEAQLEKSRLLSDRFSAERPKGSFSTLEIQRTEQGDSAMYLCASMEVIETQYFGPGTRLLVL.

V usage is TRBV5-4 and J usage is TRBJ2-5, with 13 bases lining up with TRBD2. Germline CDR1 SGHNT, CDR2 YYREEE (reference sequence). Germline trimming cut 4 bases from V and 5 bases from J; bases unmatched to any gene: 5. There are 15 residues in the CDR3. For the CDR3, the DNA is TGTGCCAGCAGCCCCGGACTAGCGGGAGATGAGACCCAGTACTTC. Protein: CASSPGLAGDETQYF.